The 20 T cell receptor beta chains below come from one sample, sequenced in a study of cytomegalovirus exposure and HLA in healthy donors. Researchers ran the PCR with 60 Vbeta and 13 Jbeta primers. Using immunoSEQ multiplex PCR, the repertoire was profiled, and TCRdb retains in-frame clones only, with some absent. The sample yields about 180,000 clones, 76% seen once. Sequenced sample: PBMCs. These receptors were taken from a woman aged 25-40 years in good health and CMV-seropositive.

This chain's CDR3 is CASSYSIRSNYGYTF. The CDR3 DNA is TGTGCCAGCAGTTACTCGATCAGATCTAACTATGGCTACACCTTC. The chain combines TRBV6-5 with TRBJ1-2, with D unresolved. The CDR3 length is 15 residues. V shed 0 bases and J shed 0 bases, with 8 bases lying between them. CDR1 is MNHEY and CDR2 is SVGAGI in the germline V gene.

The V call is TRBV28, the J call TRBJ2-7; possibly TRBD1 for D (5 bases). Germline CDR1 is MDHEN and CDR2 is SYDVKM. V was shortened by 5 bases and J by 2 bases, with 10 bases between the two germline ends. The CDR3 has 13 amino acids. The CDR3 DNA reads as TGTGCCAGCAGTAGGGGATTTGCCTACGAGCAGTACTTC. Translated, it gives CASSRGFAYEQYF.

The V and J genes are TRBV5-4 and TRBJ2-6, with 9 bases fitting TRBD1. CDR3 length: 18 amino acids. The V gene end was trimmed by 2 bases and the J gene end by 4 bases; junction bases not matched to a gene: 10. CDR1 is SGHNT, CDR2 YYREEE, per germline (reference sequence). CDR3: CASSFGDRVVYGANVLTF. The DNA of the CDR3 is TGTGCCAGCAGCTTTGGGGACAGGGTGGTTTACGGGGCCAACGTCCTGACTTTC.

This clone was counted a single time. The gene calls are TRBV7-6 and TRBJ2-3; 10 positions agree with TRBD2. The CDR3 length is 18 residues. Germline values: CDR1 SGHVS, CDR2 FNYEAQ. Germline trimming cut 5 bases from V and 1 base from J; bases unmatched to any gene: 12. The CDR3 sequence: CASSPSVLLAGGTDTQYF. In DNA form, the CDR3 reads TGTGCCAGCAGCCCATCGGTTCTTCTAGCGGGGGGCACAGATACGCAGTATTTT.

J is TRBJ2-5 and V is TRBV6-6, with TRBD2 as a possible D gene (7 bases). Trimming took 2 bases from V and 5 from J, leaving 12 bases between them. The CDR3 loop spans 14 amino acids. The germline CDR1 and CDR2 sequences are MNHNY and SVGAGI (reference sequence). The CDR3 DNA is TGTGCCAGCAGTTACAGGGGGGGCTGGGAGACCCAGTACTTC. It specifies CASSYRGGWETQYF.

The chain uses TRBV2 and TRBJ2-1; TRBD2 matches at 9 bases. V dropped 11 bases and J dropped 7; count of bases not matched to a gene: 18. This CDR3 spans 16 amino acids. CDR1 is SNHLY and CDR2 is FYNNEI in the germline V gene. The CDR3 bases are TGTGCCGCCCTAATGGCGGGGGGGATTAAAAAGAATGAGCAGTTCTTC. This sequence encodes CAALMAGGIKKNEQFF.

The chain combines TRBV4-1 with TRBJ2-7; 15 nucleotides match TRBD2. Per the germline V gene, CDR1 is MGHRA and CDR2 is YSYEKL. With 5 bases clipped from V and 5 bases from J, the junction kept 7 bases outside the gene matches. The CDR3 loop spans 16 amino acids. The CDR3 spells CASSKFGTSGGHEQYF. Here the CDR3 DNA reads TGCGCCAGCAGCAAATTCGGGACTAGCGGGGGGCACGAGCAGTACTTC.

This chain joins TRBV10-3 and TRBJ2-1, with 8 bases identical to TRBD2. V was clipped by 0 bases and J by 2 bases; unmatched bases: 6. The germline gives CDR1 ENHRY, CDR2 SYGVKD. This CDR3 contains 17 residues. In nucleotides, the CDR3 is TGTGCCATCAGTGAGTCTAGCGGGGCGCCCCCCTACAATGAGCAGTTCTTC. This sequence encodes CAISESSGAPPYNEQFF.

The genes are TRBV4-1 and TRBJ2-2; no firm D call. V was clipped by 0 bases and J by 7 bases, with 12 bases between them. Germline V lookup: CDR1 MGHRA, CDR2 YSYEKL. CDR3 length equals 15 residues. CDR3 nucleotides: TGCGCCAGCAGCCAAGATTTCCAGGTCAGCGGGGAGCTGTTTTTT. This gives the protein CASSQDFQVSGELFF.

The rearrangement joins TRBV6-1 to TRBJ2-1, with D perhaps matching TRBD1 (6 bases). The germline CDR1 and CDR2 sequences are MNHNS and SASEGT. The CDR3 length is 12 residues. Trimming stripped 4 bases from V and 6 bases from J, with 7 bases between. The CDR3 is CASSVRGNEQFF. In DNA form, the CDR3 reads TGTGCCAGCAGTGTCAGGGGCAATGAGCAGTTCTTC.

The chain joins TRBV4-1 to TRBJ2-5; 16 bases line up with TRBD2. Germline CDR1 and CDR2: MGHRA and YSYEKL. This CDR3 contains 22 residues. V was clipped by 0 bases and J by 5 bases; unmatched bases: 18. In DNA form, the CDR3 reads TGCGCCAGCAGCCAAGAGGCTCGGGGGACTAGCGGGGGGGGGACTCGTCTGGAGACCCAGTACTTC. It yields the protein CASSQEARGTSGGGTRLETQYF.

The chain links TRBV9 to TRBJ1-6; the match to TRBD1 covers 7 bases. The CDR3 loop spans 19 amino acids. V lost 4 bases and J lost 0; bases outside the gene matches: 13. From germline, CDR1 is SGDLS and CDR2 YYNGEE. This CDR3 is CASSPGGQGLSSYNSPLHF. The CDR3 nucleotides read TGTGCCAGCAGCCCAGGGGGGCAGGGCCTCAGCTCCTATAATTCACCCCTCCACTTT.

V gene TRBV7-9 combines with J gene TRBJ2-4; D perhaps matches TRBD2 (5 bases). V dropped 1 base and J dropped 6 bases, with 13 bases sitting between them. The V gene's germline CDR1 is SEHNR and CDR2 FQNEAQ (reference sequence). The CDR3 contains 15 residues. CDR3 region: CASSLVADWRNIQYF. CDR3 sequence (DNA): TGTGCCAGCAGCTTAGTGGCGGACTGGAGAAACATTCAGTACTTC.

Details on this clone: Other DNA sequences of this sample code for an identical CDR3. The rearrangement links TRBV9 to TRBJ1-2; a weak D match, TRBD1 (5 bases). V was clipped by 0 bases and J by 4 bases, with 16 bases between them. Germline CDR1 SGDLS, CDR2 YYNGEE. This CDR3 has 16 residues. The DNA for the CDR3 is TGTGCCAGCAGCGTAGGCTCCCAGGGTGGCCTCTATGGCTACACCTTC. This encodes CASSVGSQGGLYGYTF.

The rearrangement links TRBV18 to TRBJ2-4; D is unresolved. The ends were cut back, 6 bases at V and 3 bases at J, with 21 bases in the middle. Germline values: CDR1 KGHSH, CDR2 LQKENI. The CDR3 loop spans 17 amino acids. This CDR3 reads CASSPSSGIGGKNIQYF. CDR3 coding DNA: TGTGCCAGCTCGCCCTCCTCAGGAATAGGTGGCAAAAACATTCAGTACTTC.

The chain couples TRBV30 to TRBJ2-2, with D tentatively TRBD1 (5 bases). The germline gives CDR1 GTSNPN, CDR2 SVGIG (reference sequence). Trimming removed 2 bases from V and 6 bases from J, with 16 bases in between. This CDR3 comprises 15 residues. CDR3 sequence: CAWSPDSTYAGELFF. The CDR3 region has the DNA TGTGCCTGGAGTCCTGACAGTACATACGCCGGGGAGCTGTTTTTT.

This clone was seen more than once but under ten times. The chain links TRBV6-5 to TRBJ1-5, with D uncertain. Germline V gene data show CDR1 as MNHEY and CDR2 as SVGAGI. The V gene lost 0 bases and the J gene lost 1 base, with 7 bases spanning the gap. This CDR3 has 15 residues. In DNA, the CDR3 is TGTGCCAGCAGTTACTCAAGCCGGAGCAATCAGCCCCAGCATTTT. This codes for CASSYSSRSNQPQHF.

CDR3 region: CASSFYAGGHQPQHF. CDR3 bases: TGTGCCAGCAGTTTCTACGCCGGGGGGCATCAGCCCCAGCATTTT. The chain joins TRBV27 to TRBJ1-5; the D gene is possibly TRBD1 (6 bases). Trimming took 3 bases from V and 5 from J, leaving 14 bases between them. Germline values: CDR1 MNHEY, CDR2 SMNVEV (reference sequence). This CDR3 is 15 amino acids long.

The rearrangement links TRBV5-1 to TRBJ2-3; D may be TRBD1 (5 bases). The CDR3 totals 13 residues. Germline values: CDR1 SGHRS, CDR2 YFSETQ. V was trimmed by 7 bases and J by 4 bases, leaving 13 bases between them. Here the CDR3 DNA reads TGCGCCAGCTGCCCCGACAGACCAGATACGCAGTATTTT. Translating gives CASCPDRPDTQYF.

V usage is TRBV2 and J usage is TRBJ2-3; TRBD2 matches at 10 bases. Per the germline V gene, CDR1 is SNHLY and CDR2 is FYNNEI. Trimming cost V 4 bases and J 0 bases; bases outside gene matches: 7. The CDR3 contains 17 residues. CDR3 nucleotide sequence: TGTGCCAGCAGTGTCAAAGGAGCGGGGGGGAGCACAGATACGCAGTATTTT. It translates to CASSVKGAGGSTDTQYF. Filled out from reference TRBV2 and TRBJ2-3, the complete variable domain reads EPEVTQTPSHQVTQMGQEVILRCVPISNHLYFYWYRQILGQKVEFLVSFYNNEISEKSEIFDDQFSVERPDGSNFTLKIRSTKLEDSAMYFCASSVKGAGGSTDTQYFGPGTRLTVL.